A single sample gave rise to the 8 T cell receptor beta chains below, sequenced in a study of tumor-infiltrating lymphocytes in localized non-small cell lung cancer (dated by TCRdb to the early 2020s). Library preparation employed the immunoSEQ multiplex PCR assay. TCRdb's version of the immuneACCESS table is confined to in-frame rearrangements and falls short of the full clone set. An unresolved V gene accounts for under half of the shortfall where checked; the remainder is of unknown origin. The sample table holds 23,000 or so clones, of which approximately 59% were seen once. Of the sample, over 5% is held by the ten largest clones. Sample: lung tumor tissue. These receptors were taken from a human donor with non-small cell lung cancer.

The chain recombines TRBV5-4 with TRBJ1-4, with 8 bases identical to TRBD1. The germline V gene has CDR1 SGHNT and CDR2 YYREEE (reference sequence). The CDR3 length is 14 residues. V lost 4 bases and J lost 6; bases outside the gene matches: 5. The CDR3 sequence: CASSRDRKDEKLFF. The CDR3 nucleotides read TGTGCCAGCAGCAGGGACAGGAAGGATGAAAAACTGTTTTTT.

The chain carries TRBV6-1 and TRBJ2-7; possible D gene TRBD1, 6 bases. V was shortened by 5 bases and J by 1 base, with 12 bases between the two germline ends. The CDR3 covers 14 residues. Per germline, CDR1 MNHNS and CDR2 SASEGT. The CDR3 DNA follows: TGTGCCAGCAGTCAGGGGTGGAAATCCTACGAGCAGTACTTC. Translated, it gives CASSQGWKSYEQYF.

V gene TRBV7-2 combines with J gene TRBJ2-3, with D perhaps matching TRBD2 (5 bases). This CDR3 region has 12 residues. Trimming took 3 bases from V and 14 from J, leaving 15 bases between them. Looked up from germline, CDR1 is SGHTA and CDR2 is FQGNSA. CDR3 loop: CASSFSSSPAYF. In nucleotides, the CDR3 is TGTGCCAGCAGCTTCTCTAGCAGCCCGGCGTATTTT. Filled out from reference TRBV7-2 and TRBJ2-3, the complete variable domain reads GAGVSQSPSNKVTEKGKDVELRCDPISGHTALYWYRQSLGQGLEFLIYFQGNSAPDKSGLPSDRFSAERTGGSVSTLTIQRTQQEDSAVYLCASSFSSSPAYFGPGTRLTVL.

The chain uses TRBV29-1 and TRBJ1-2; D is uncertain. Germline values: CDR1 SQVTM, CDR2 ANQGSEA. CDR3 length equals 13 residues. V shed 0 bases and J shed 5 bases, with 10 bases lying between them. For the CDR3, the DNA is TGCAGCGTTGAAGATCATCCTACTTATGGCTACACCTTC. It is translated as CSVEDHPTYGYTF.

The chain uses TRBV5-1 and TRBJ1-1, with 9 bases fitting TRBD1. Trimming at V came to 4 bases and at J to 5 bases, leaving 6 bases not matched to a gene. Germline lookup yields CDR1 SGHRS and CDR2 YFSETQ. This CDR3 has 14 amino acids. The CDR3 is CASSPGTGRTEAFF. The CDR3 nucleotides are TGCGCCAGCAGCCCCGGGACAGGGAGGACTGAAGCTTTCTTT.

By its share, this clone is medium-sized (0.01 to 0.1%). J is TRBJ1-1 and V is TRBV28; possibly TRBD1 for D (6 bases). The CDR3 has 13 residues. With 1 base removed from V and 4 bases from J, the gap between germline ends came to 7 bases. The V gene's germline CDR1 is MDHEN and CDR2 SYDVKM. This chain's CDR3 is CASSLSGATEAFF. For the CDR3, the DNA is TGTGCCAGCAGTTTATCAGGGGCCACTGAAGCTTTCTTT.

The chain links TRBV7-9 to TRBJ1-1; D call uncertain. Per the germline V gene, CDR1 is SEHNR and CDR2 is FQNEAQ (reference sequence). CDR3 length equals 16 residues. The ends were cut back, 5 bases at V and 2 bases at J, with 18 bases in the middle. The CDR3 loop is CASSPSGTRGNTEAFF. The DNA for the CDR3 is TGTGCCAGCAGCCCTTCGGGAACCCGGGGAAACACTGAAGCTTTCTTT.

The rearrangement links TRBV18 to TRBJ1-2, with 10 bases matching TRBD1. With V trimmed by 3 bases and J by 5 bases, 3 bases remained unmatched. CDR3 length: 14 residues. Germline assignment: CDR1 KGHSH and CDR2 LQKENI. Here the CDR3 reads CASSPGTGVYGYTF. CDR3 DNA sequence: TGTGCCAGCTCACCGGGGACAGGGGTGTATGGCTACACCTTC.